Following are 32 T cell receptor beta chains from one sample sequenced in a study of blood T cell repertoires in COVID-19. Measured with immunoSEQ multiplex PCR; TCRdb has only the in-frame clones, and not every one. This sample has about 250,000 clones; approximately 85% occur once, and the top ten carry around 10%. Sequenced: PBMCs or T cells enriched from blood (not recorded which). These receptors were obtained from a woman in her fifties or sixties with acute COVID-19.

The rearrangement uses TRBV3-1 (or the pseudogene TRBV3-2) and TRBJ2-5; maybe TRBD2 (6 bases). The V gene lost 4 bases and the J gene lost 5 bases, with 14 bases spanning the gap. CDR1 and CDR2 from the germline V gene are LGHDT and YNNKEL (reference sequence). This CDR3 comprises 14 residues. This CDR3 is CASSRTVRGETQYF. The DNA for the CDR3 is TGTGCCAGCAGCCGAACAGTCCGGGGGGAGACCCAGTACTTC.

The chain couples TRBV27 to TRBJ2-2, with D possibly matching TRBD2 (5 bases). The CDR3 has 13 amino acids. Germline V gene data show CDR1 as MNHEY and CDR2 as SMNVEV (reference sequence). The V end lost 7 bases, the J end lost 0 bases, and 6 bases lay between the germline ends. DNA for the CDR3: TGTGCCAGCATGCGGGCGAACACCGGGGAGCTGTTTTTT. This encodes CASMRANTGELFF.

The J gene is TRBJ2-1, the V gene TRBV6-4; 7 bases match TRBD1. V gave up 2 bases and J gave up 4 bases; unmatched junction bases: 5. CDR3 length: 15 amino acids. The V gene's germline CDR1 is MRHNA and CDR2 SNTAGT. This chain's CDR3 is CASSDRTGQYNEQFF. DNA for the CDR3: TGTGCCAGCAGTGACCGGACAGGACAATACAATGAGCAGTTCTTC.

The CDR3 loop reads CASTPRGANYGYTF. CDR3 in DNA: TGTGCCAGCACCCCCCGGGGGGCTAACTATGGCTACACCTTC. V usage is TRBV7-9 and J usage is TRBJ1-2; D may be TRBD1 (5 bases). The germline V gene encodes CDR1 SEHNR and CDR2 FQNEAQ (reference sequence). V was trimmed by 7 bases and J by 0 bases, leaving 12 bases between them. The CDR3 consists of 14 residues.

V is TRBV6-2 or TRBV6-3 and J is TRBJ1-5; D perhaps matches TRBD1 (5 bases). The germline V and J ends were trimmed by 3 bases and 0 bases, with 21 bases remaining between them. The CDR3 is made up of 19 amino acids. Germline assignment: CDR1 MNHEY and CDR2 SVGEGT. The CDR3 loop reads CASSYSPGVGHYSNQPQHF. CDR3 DNA sequence: TGTGCCAGCAGTTATTCCCCGGGGGTGGGTCACTATAGCAATCAGCCCCAGCATTTT.

The chain couples TRBV5-1 to TRBJ1-2; 9 bases are shared with TRBD1. Germline CDR1 reads SGHRS; CDR2 reads YFSETQ. V trimming: 3 bases; J trimming: 4 bases; junction bases outside the gene matches: 7. CDR3 size: 15 residues. The CDR3 region has the DNA TGCGCCAGCAGCTCCGCACAGGGGGCGGCCTATGGCTACACCTTC. Its protein is CASSSAQGAAYGYTF.

The rearrangement links TRBV4-2 to TRBJ1-2; 8 bases fit TRBD1. Trimming removed 4 bases from V and 7 bases from J; junction bases left unmatched: 11. CDR1 and CDR2 from the germline V gene are LGHNA and YNFKEQ. The CDR3 is 15 residues long. The CDR3 protein is CASSPELQGVFGYTF. The CDR3 bases are TGTGCCAGCAGCCCCGAGCTACAGGGGGTTTTTGGCTACACCTTC.

This chain links TRBV3-1 (or the pseudogene TRBV3-2) with TRBJ1-1; possibly TRBD1 for D (6 bases). The CDR3 totals 16 residues. Per germline, CDR1 LGHDT and CDR2 YNNKEL (reference sequence). The germline V and J ends were trimmed by 4 bases and 0 bases, with 15 bases remaining between them. DNA for the CDR3: TGTGCCAGCAGCCCTAAGGGGGGGCGGGTGAACACTGAAGCTTTCTTT. This sequence encodes CASSPKGGRVNTEAFF.

The chain uses TRBV11-1 and TRBJ1-1, with 7 bases identical to TRBD1. The junction had 3 bases not matched to a gene; V was cut back by 5 bases and J by 0 bases. CDR1 is SGHAT and CDR2 is FQDESV in the germline V gene (reference sequence). CDR3 size: 14 residues. The CDR3 DNA reads as TGTGCCAGCAGCAAAGGGGGCCTGAACACTGAAGCTTTCTTT. It yields the protein CASSKGGLNTEAFF.

This clone was found once. The CDR3 region is CASSYPGTPSYEQYF. The CDR3 DNA follows: TGTGCCAGCAGTTACCCCGGGACACCATCCTACGAGCAGTACTTC. The V call is TRBV6-5, the J call TRBJ2-7; TRBD1 is a possible D gene (6 bases). Trimming shortened V by 2 bases and J by 1 base, and 12 bases separated the two germline ends. Germline CDR1 and CDR2: MNHEY and SVGAGI. CDR3 length equals 15 residues.

This clone was observed once. This sequence joins TRBV30 and TRBJ1-1; TRBD1 might be the D (5 bases). This CDR3 comprises 14 residues. The V gene's germline CDR1 is GTSNPN and CDR2 SVGIG (reference sequence). V lost 4 bases and J 5 bases, leaving 17 bases between the germline ends. The CDR3 sequence is CAWIWGSGLTEAFF. In DNA, the CDR3 is TGTGCCTGGATTTGGGGATCAGGGCTTACTGAAGCTTTCTTT.

This sequence joins TRBV30 and TRBJ1-1; TRBD1 agrees at 10 bases. V was clipped by 3 bases and J by 1 base; unmatched bases: 2. Germline V CDR1 and CDR2: GTSNPN, SVGIG (reference sequence). The CDR3 covers 14 residues. The CDR3 coding sequence is TGTGCCTGGAGCGGACAGGGGGAGAACACTGAAGCTTTCTTT. Translated, it gives CAWSGQGENTEAFF.

The CDR3 sequence: CASSWANIPGQLNTEAFF. For the CDR3, the DNA is TGTGCCAGCAGCTGGGCGAATATACCGGGACAGTTGAACACTGAAGCTTTCTTT. This chain joins TRBV7-8 and TRBJ1-1; 7 nucleotides match TRBD1. The CDR3 sequence is 18 residues long. From germline, CDR1 is SGHVS and CDR2 FQNEAQ. V was pared by 4 bases and J by 0 bases, with 14 bases of the junction left unmatched.

J is TRBJ1-5 and V is TRBV5-1, with D perhaps matching TRBD1 (6 bases). Trimming pared 4 bases from V and 5 bases from J, leaving 13 bases between. The CDR3 covers 14 residues. Germline V gene lookup returns CDR1 SGHRS and CDR2 YFSETQ. CDR3 DNA sequence: TGCGCCAGCAGCGAAACAGGGTTCGATCAGCCCCAGCATTTT. Translation: CASSETGFDQPQHF.

J is TRBJ2-3 and V is TRBV7-2; TRBD2 matches at 11 bases. The CDR3 is made up of 18 amino acids. Looked up from germline, CDR1 is SGHTA and CDR2 is FQGNSA. V dropped 2 bases and J dropped 5; count of bases not matched to a gene: 12. Here the CDR3 reads CASSLQFSSGGMLDTQYF. The CDR3 DNA follows: TGTGCCAGCAGCTTACAATTCTCTAGCGGGGGGATGTTAGATACGCAGTATTTT.

The V call is TRBV30, the J call TRBJ1-2; no clear D gene. V lost 3 bases and J 4 bases, leaving 6 bases between the germline ends. The CDR3 is 11 residues long. Germline V CDR1 and CDR2: GTSNPN, SVGIG (reference sequence). The CDR3 DNA reads TGTGCCTGGAGACAGCTCTATGGCTACACCTTC. Translated, it gives CAWRQLYGYTF.

J is TRBJ1-3 and V is TRBV9; D is uncertain. V was cut by 0 bases and J by 1 base, with 11 bases left in between. Germline CDR1 reads SGDLS; CDR2 reads YYNGEE. This CDR3 comprises 16 residues. The CDR3, as DNA: TGTGCCAGCAGCGTAGGGGCAGCCCTGTCTGGAAACACCATATATTTT. Its translation is CASSVGAALSGNTIYF.

This clone was counted once. The chain combines TRBV2 with TRBJ1-2; no reliable D call. V shed 7 bases and J shed 0 bases, with 12 bases lying between them. Germline V gene lookup returns CDR1 SNHLY and CDR2 FYNNEI. The CDR3 length is 14 residues. The CDR3 protein is CASTNSRSNYGYTF. As DNA, the CDR3 is TGTGCCAGCACCAACTCCAGGTCTAACTATGGCTACACCTTC.

The V gene is TRBV5-6, the J gene TRBJ1-1; 7 bases map to TRBD1. The trim removed 4 bases at V and 10 bases at J, leaving 10 bases unmatched. This CDR3 contains 13 residues. The germline V gene has CDR1 SGHDT and CDR2 YYEEEE. This CDR3 is CASSPMTGLGAFF. CDR3 nucleotides: TGTGCCAGCAGCCCAATGACAGGGTTGGGAGCTTTCTTT.

V and J are TRBV10-1 and TRBJ2-3; TRBD1 matches 7 bases. V was pared by 0 bases and J by 5 bases, with 11 bases of the junction left unmatched. Germline CDR1 WNHNN, CDR2 SYGVQD (reference sequence). This CDR3 has 17 residues. CDR3 DNA: TGCGCCAGCAGTGAGTCAGTGTGTGGACAGGCAGGAGATACGCAGTATTTT. This encodes CASSESVCGQAGDTQYF.

The rearrangement uses TRBV15 and TRBJ1-1, with a possible D match to TRBD1 (6 bases). Trimming took 2 bases from V and 7 from J, leaving 14 bases between them. The CDR3 loop spans 14 amino acids. CDR1 is LNHNV, CDR2 YYDKDF, per germline (reference sequence). The CDR3 region is CATSRPDSSVEAFF. For the CDR3, the DNA is TGTGCCACCAGCAGACCGGACAGCTCAGTTGAAGCTTTCTTT.

This sequence joins TRBV3-1 (or the pseudogene TRBV3-2) and TRBJ1-5; 8 bases fit TRBD1. Germline lookup yields CDR1 LGHDT and CDR2 YNNKEL (reference sequence). Trimming at V came to 0 bases and at J to 6 bases, leaving 10 bases not matched to a gene. The CDR3 totals 17 residues. For the CDR3, the DNA is TGTGCCAGCAGCCAAGACTTCGTCAGGGGGCCAAGTCAGCCCCAGCATTTT. Its translation is CASSQDFVRGPSQPQHF.

The J gene is TRBJ2-7, the V gene TRBV6-5, with a weak D call TRBD2 (5 bases). This CDR3 is built from 12 residues. Deletions cut 7 bases from V and 2 bases from J, with 9 bases between. Germline V gives CDR1 MNHEY, CDR2 SVGAGI. CDR3 nucleotide sequence: TGTGCCAGCAAGGCGGGCCCCTACGAGCAGTACTTC. Translation gives CASKAGPYEQYF.

J is TRBJ2-3 and V is TRBV7-2; 9 bases map to TRBD1. Germline CDR1 SGHTA, CDR2 FQGNSA. V trimming: 7 bases; J trimming: 8 bases; junction bases outside the gene matches: 16. This CDR3 region has 16 residues. The CDR3 region has the DNA TGTGCCAGCACTCAGGGACAGGGTTCCTCCTATGGTACGCAGTATTTT. This sequence encodes CASTQGQGSSYGTQYF. Together with reference TRBV7-2 and TRBJ2-3, the CDR3 gives the full variable domain: GAGVSQSPSNKVTEKGKDVELRCDPISGHTALYWYRQSLGQGLEFLIYFQGNSAPDKSGLPSDRFSAERTGGSVSTLTIQRTQQEDSAVYLCASTQGQGSSYGTQYFGPGTRLTVL.

This clone was counted only a few times. V gene TRBV2 combines with J gene TRBJ1-5, with D possibly matching TRBD1 (6 bases). The germline CDR1 and CDR2 sequences are SNHLY and FYNNEI. This CDR3 is built from 15 residues. V shed 5 bases and J shed 4 bases, with 15 bases lying between them. For the CDR3, the DNA is TGTGCCAGCAGTTGGGAGGGGGGGTATAATCAGCCCCAGCATTTT. This sequence encodes CASSWEGGYNQPQHF.

The chain links TRBV18 to TRBJ2-1; 8 bases are a match to TRBD2. CDR3 length equals 20 residues. Germline CDR1 reads KGHSH; CDR2 reads LQKENI. Unmatched junction bases numbered 21, after V lost 2 bases and J lost 6 bases. The CDR3, as DNA: TGTGCCAGCTCACCAACCTTGAGGGGCGGGGGGCCCCCTTGGGGCAATGAGCAGTTCTTC. As protein: CASSPTLRGGGPPWGNEQFF.

This chain's CDR3 is CASSAQVPDTQYF. The CDR3 region has the DNA TGCGCCAGCAGCGCGCAGGTTCCAGATACGCAGTATTTT. The chain joins TRBV5-1 to TRBJ2-3; D is undetermined. Germline V gives CDR1 SGHRS, CDR2 YFSETQ. V was pared by 4 bases and J by 4 bases, with 10 bases between. The CDR3 has 13 residues. Based on the CDR3 plus reference TRBV5-1 and TRBJ2-3, the full variable domain is KAGVTQTPRYLIKTRGQQVTLSCSPISGHRSVSWYQQTPGQGLQFLFEYFSETQRNKGNFPGRFSGRQFSNSRSEMNVSTLELGDSALYLCASSAQVPDTQYFGPGTRLTVL.

With respect to this clone: Other DNA sequences within the sample encode an identical CDR3. The DNA of the CDR3 is TGTGCCAGCTCACCCGGGACAGGAACCTACGAGCAGTACTTC. This codes for CASSPGTGTYEQYF. This chain links TRBV18 with TRBJ2-7; TRBD1 matches 8 bases. Germline lookup yields CDR1 KGHSH and CDR2 LQKENI. The junction had 3 bases not matched to a gene; V was cut back by 3 bases and J by 2 bases. This CDR3 has 14 residues. Full variable domain (outside the CDR3, taken from reference TRBV18 and TRBJ2-7): NAGVMQNPRHLVRRRGQEARLRCSPMKGHSHVYWYRQLPEEGLKFMVYLQKENIIDESGMPKERFSAEFPKEGPSILRIQQVVRGDSAAYFCASSPGTGTYEQYFGPGTRLTVT.

The chain's CDR3 is CASSLAGPGDTQYF. Written as DNA, the CDR3 is TGTGCCAGTTCCCTCGCGGGGCCGGGAGATACGCAGTATTTT. The J gene is TRBJ2-3, the V gene TRBV19; TRBD2 might be the D (6 bases). V was shortened by 8 bases and J by 5 bases, with 17 bases between the two germline ends. Germline CDR1 LNHDA, CDR2 SQIVND (reference sequence). The CDR3 sequence is 14 residues long. The whole variable domain, remainder taken from reference TRBV19 and TRBJ2-3, is DGGITQSPKYLFRKEGQNVTLSCEQNLNHDAMYWYRQDPGQGLRLIYYSQIVNDFQKGDIAEGYSVSREKKESFPLTVTSAQKNPTAFYLCASSLAGPGDTQYFGPGTRLTVL.

CDR3 nucleotide sequence: TGTGCCAGCAGCCAATTAGCGGGGGCCTTAAATGAGCAGTTCTTC. Translated: CASSQLAGALNEQFF. The chain links TRBV3-1 (or the pseudogene TRBV3-2) to TRBJ2-1; 9 bases map to TRBD2. The CDR3 loop spans 15 amino acids. Looked up from germline, CDR1 is LGHDT and CDR2 is YNNKEL (reference sequence). V shed 2 bases, J shed 7 bases, and the junction held 6 bases outside the gene matches.

The chain is built from TRBV7-2 and TRBJ1-5; a possible D gene is TRBD1 (5 bases). The germline CDR1 and CDR2 sequences are SGHTA and FQGNSA. The CDR3 is 16 residues long. Trimming shortened V by 6 bases and J by 0 bases, and 15 bases separated the two germline ends. The CDR3 DNA is TGTGCCAGCAGTGAAGGGGCAGAGATTAGCAATCAGCCCCAGCATTTT. Its protein is CASSEGAEISNQPQHF. The entire variable domain, with the rest obtained from reference TRBV7-2 and TRBJ1-5, is as follows: GAGVSQSPSNKVTEKGKDVELRCDPISGHTALYWYRQSLGQGLEFLIYFQGNSAPDKSGLPSDRFSAERTGGSVSTLTIQRTQQEDSAVYLCASSEGAEISNQPQHFGDGTRLSIL.

The chain is built from TRBV5-4 and TRBJ1-3; TRBD1 might be the D (5 bases). V was shortened by 3 bases and J by 2 bases, with 12 bases between the two germline ends. The CDR3 covers 15 residues. Germline V gene lookup returns CDR1 SGHNT and CDR2 YYREEE (reference sequence). CDR3 bases: TGTGCCAGCAGCTGGGGTACAGGACCTGGAAACACCATATATTTT. Its protein product is CASSWGTGPGNTIYF.